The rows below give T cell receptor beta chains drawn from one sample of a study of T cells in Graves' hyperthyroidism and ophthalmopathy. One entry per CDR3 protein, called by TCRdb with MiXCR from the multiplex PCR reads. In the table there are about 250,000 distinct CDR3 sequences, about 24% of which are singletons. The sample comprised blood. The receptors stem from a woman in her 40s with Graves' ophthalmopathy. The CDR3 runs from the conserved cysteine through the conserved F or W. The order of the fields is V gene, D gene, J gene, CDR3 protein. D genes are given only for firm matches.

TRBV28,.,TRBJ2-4,CASRRGSLAKNIQYF
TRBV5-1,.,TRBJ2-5,CASSTYNEYQETQYF
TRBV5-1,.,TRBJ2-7,CASSYDGYEQYF
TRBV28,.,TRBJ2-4,CASTSLIGLAKNIQYF
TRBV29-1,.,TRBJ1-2,CSGGPRSGYGYTF
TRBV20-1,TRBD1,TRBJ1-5,CSARGTGNNQPQHF
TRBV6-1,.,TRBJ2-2,CASGPEAGELFF
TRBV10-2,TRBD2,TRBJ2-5,CASSDRGLAYQETQYF
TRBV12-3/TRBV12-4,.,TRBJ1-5,CASTLAGVNQPQHF
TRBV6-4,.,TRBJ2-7,CASRTRDIPYEQYF
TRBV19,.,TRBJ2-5,CASSGSRGETQYF
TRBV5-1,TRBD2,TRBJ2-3,CASSSQRESVSDTQYF
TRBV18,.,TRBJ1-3,CASSPKRGVRATVHPAGNTIYF
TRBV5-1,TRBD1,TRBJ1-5,CASSLTQGDQPQHF
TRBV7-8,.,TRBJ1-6,CASSLEVSYNSPLHF
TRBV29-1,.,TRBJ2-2,CSVEVGITNTGELFF
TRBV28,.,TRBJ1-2,CAISEGTSDGYTF
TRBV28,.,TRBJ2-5,CASSFHGEETQYF